The 31 T cell receptor beta chains below were found in one sample sequenced in a study of CD8+ T cells in alopecia areata. Sequencing used cDNA as its template, made by extracting RNA and reverse transcribing it. The assay was immunoSEQ multiplex PCR, and TCRdb's table has in-frame clones only and misses some. The data contain approximately 98,000 clones, 58% of them singletons. The specimen sequenced was NKG2D-low CD8+ T cells sorted from blood. These receptors were collected from a human donor with alopecia areata.

This clone appeared a few times. This rearrangement joins TRBV7-9 to TRBJ2-1, with 9 bases aligning to TRBD2. V dropped 5 bases and J dropped 5; count of bases not matched to a gene: 10. The CDR3 has 16 residues. Germline V gene data show CDR1 as SEHNR and CDR2 as FQNEAQ (reference sequence). CDR3 amino acids: CASSPRTSARHNEQFF. The CDR3 DNA reads as TGTGCCAGCAGCCCCCGGACTAGCGCAAGACACAATGAGCAGTTCTTC.

The rearrangement uses TRBV6-1 and TRBJ1-5; no reliable D call. Germline V gene data show CDR1 as MNHNS and CDR2 as SASEGT. The CDR3 extends over 11 amino acids. V was clipped by 2 bases and J by 5 bases, with 1 base between them. CDR3 in DNA: TGTGCCAGCAGTGAATATCAGCCCCAGCATTTT. The encoded protein is CASSEYQPQHF.

Only a few counts were recorded for this clone. The CDR3 DNA follows: TGTGCCAGCAGCTTGGGACTGCAAGAGACCCAGTACTTC. Translated: CASSLGLQETQYF. This chain links TRBV6-5 with TRBJ2-5; tentative D call: TRBD2 (6 bases). Germline CDR1 and CDR2: MNHEY and SVGAGI. Trimming stripped 6 bases from V and 2 bases from J, with 10 bases between. The CDR3 totals 13 residues.

The rearrangement uses TRBV11-2 and TRBJ2-1; 10 bases map to TRBD2. CDR1 is SGHAT and CDR2 is FQNNGV in the germline V gene. Trimming cost V 7 bases and J 0 bases; bases outside gene matches: 0. CDR3 length: 14 amino acids. The CDR3 nucleotides read TGTGCCAGCACTAGCGGGGGCTCCTACAATGAGCAGTTCTTC. As protein: CASTSGGSYNEQFF.

The genes are TRBV13 and TRBJ2-3; D gene ambiguous. Trimming cost V 0 bases and J 6 bases, with 7 bases left between them. CDR1 is PRHDT, CDR2 FYEKMQ, per germline (reference sequence). The CDR3 contains 13 residues. The CDR3 region has the DNA TGTGCCAGCAGCTTAGGAAGGGCGGATACGCAGTATTTT. As protein: CASSLGRADTQYF.

This clone was recorded once. The rearrangement joins TRBV9 to TRBJ2-7; 11 bases match TRBD2. Germline V gene lookup returns CDR1 SGDLS and CDR2 YYNGEE. This CDR3 has 15 amino acids. Trimming took 3 bases from V and 2 from J; bases not matched to a gene: 4. In DNA form, the CDR3 reads TGTGCCAGCAGCGCCCTAGCGGGAGGACCCTACGAGCAGTACTTC. Residues: CASSALAGGPYEQYF.

J is TRBJ2-5 and V is TRBV6-5; no firm D call. CDR1 MNHEY and CDR2 SVGAGI come from the germline V gene. The CDR3 spans 12 residues. Trimming pared 2 bases from V and 5 bases from J, leaving 6 bases between. The CDR3 is CASSYPEETQYF. DNA for the CDR3: TGTGCCAGCAGTTACCCTGAGGAGACCCAGTACTTC.

This clone was observed once. This chain uses TRBV2 with TRBJ2-1; TRBD1 might be the D (5 bases). From germline, CDR1 is SNHLY and CDR2 FYNNEI. The CDR3 is 14 amino acids. Between the trimmed V and J ends, which lost 8 bases and 7 bases, there was a span of 18 bases. CDR3 amino acids: CASEDGGAGNEQFF. CDR3 bases: TGTGCCAGCGAGGACGGTGGGGCCGGTAATGAGCAGTTCTTC.

This clone was counted a few times. The chain couples TRBV13 to TRBJ2-7; 14 bases are shared with TRBD2. The V gene end was trimmed by 4 bases and the J gene end by 5 bases; junction bases not matched to a gene: 4. This CDR3 spans 15 amino acids. Germline CDR1 reads PRHDT; CDR2 reads FYEKMQ (reference sequence). The CDR3 here is CASSSGLAGADEQYF. The CDR3 DNA follows: TGTGCCAGCAGCTCGGGACTAGCGGGAGCCGACGAGCAGTACTTC.

This sequence joins TRBV11-2 and TRBJ2-5; D remains ambiguous. Per the germline V gene, CDR1 is SGHAT and CDR2 is FQNNGV. The CDR3 has 16 amino acids. V dropped 3 bases and J dropped 1 base, with 15 bases sitting between them. CDR3 in amino acids: CASSFPVRRSQETQYF. CDR3 bases: TGTGCCAGCAGCTTCCCCGTGAGGAGAAGCCAAGAGACCCAGTACTTC.

The chain is built from TRBV2 and TRBJ2-1; the match to TRBD2 covers 9 bases. The CDR3 length is 13 residues. CDR1 and CDR2 (germline): SNHLY, FYNNEI. V shed 7 bases and J 9 bases; nucleotides not matched to a gene: 7. CDR3 bases: TGTGCCAGCATGGGACTAGCTCGGGCTGAGCAGTTCTTC. Translation gives CASMGLARAEQFF.

CDR3 nucleotide sequence: TGTGCCAGCAGTTGGACAGGGGGCTATCAGCCCCAGCATTTT. It specifies CASSWTGGYQPQHF. V is TRBV6-6 and J is TRBJ1-5; TRBD1 aligns across 11 bases. The V gene's germline CDR1 is MNHNY and CDR2 SVGAGI (reference sequence). V was pared by 4 bases and J by 5 bases, with 1 base of the junction left unmatched. The CDR3 loop spans 14 amino acids.

The genes are TRBV28 and TRBJ2-5; 8 nucleotides line up with TRBD1. The CDR3 is made up of 17 amino acids. In germline, CDR1 is MDHEN, CDR2 SYDVKM. Trimming removed 2 bases from V and 3 bases from J; junction bases left unmatched: 11. The CDR3 DNA reads TGTGCCAGCAGTTTACCCCCGGACAGGGAGAACAAAGAGACCCAGTACTTC. This codes for CASSLPPDRENKETQYF.

The V gene is TRBV28, the J gene TRBJ2-7; possibly TRBD1 for D (6 bases). CDR1 MDHEN and CDR2 SYDVKM come from the germline V gene. Trimming pared 6 bases from V and 1 base from J, leaving 16 bases between. The CDR3 sequence is 15 residues long. DNA of the CDR3: TGTGCCAGCAGCACCCGGGACACCGCATCCTACGAGCAGTACTTC. Residues: CASSTRDTASYEQYF. The variable domain in full, with the rest retrieved from reference TRBV28 and TRBJ2-7, is DVKVTQSSRYLVKRTGEKVFLECVQDMDHENMFWYRQDPGLGLRLIYFSYDVKMKEKGDIPEGYSVSREKKERFSLILESASTNQTSMYLCASSTRDTASYEQYFGPGTRLTVT.

The chain couples TRBV5-6 to TRBJ1-1, with D unresolved. Between the trimmed V and J ends, which lost 4 bases and 3 bases, there was a span of 4 bases. From germline, CDR1 is SGHDT and CDR2 YYEEEE. The CDR3 has 11 residues. CDR3 in amino acids: CASSRDTEAFF. CDR3 nucleotide sequence: TGTGCCAGCAGCAGGGACACTGAAGCTTTCTTT.

The V call is TRBV20-1, the J call TRBJ2-1, with 8 bases identical to TRBD2. The germline CDR1 and CDR2 sequences are DFQATT and SNEGSKA (reference sequence). The CDR3 length is 11 residues. The DNA for the CDR3 is TGCGTACTAGCGGCCTACAATGAGCAGTTCTTC. Translated, it gives CVLAAYNEQFF.

This clone was picked up a small number of times. The chain links TRBV5-1 to TRBJ2-7; D is uncertain. CDR1 SGHRS and CDR2 YFSETQ come from the germline V gene. CDR3 length equals 15 residues. Trimming removed 6 bases from V and 2 bases from J, with 18 bases in between. DNA for the CDR3: TGCGCCAGCAAAAGTGGGCCAGGAAGCCCCTACGAGCAGTACTTC. Protein product: CASKSGPGSPYEQYF.

The rearrangement links TRBV27 to TRBJ2-7; 8 bases align to TRBD1. CDR1 and CDR2 (germline): MNHEY, SMNVEV (reference sequence). The CDR3 consists of 14 residues. The junction had 6 bases not matched to a gene; V was cut back by 5 bases and J by 3 bases. DNA for the CDR3: TGTGCCAGCAGTCTCCGACAGGGGAACTACGAGCAGTACTTC. It specifies CASSLRQGNYEQYF.

Only a few counts were recorded for this clone. The DNA for the CDR3 is TGCGCCAGCAGCCCCAAGATAGTTTCTGAAGCTTTCTTT. As protein: CASSPKIVSEAFF. The rearrangement uses TRBV4-1 and TRBJ1-1; no firm D call. Trimming pared 4 bases from V and 6 bases from J, leaving 12 bases between. From germline, CDR1 is MGHRA and CDR2 YSYEKL. The CDR3 runs 13 residues.

The genes are TRBV5-1 and TRBJ1-1; D gene unclear. V was cut by 3 bases and J by 2 bases, with 11 bases left in between. The CDR3 spans 14 residues. Germline CDR1 reads SGHRS; CDR2 reads YFSETQ. CDR3 sequence: CASSSLTRNTEAFF. The CDR3 bases are TGCGCCAGCAGCTCGTTGACACGCAACACTGAAGCTTTCTTT.

The table lists this clone with a count of one. The gene calls are TRBV5-6 and TRBJ1-2, with D unclear. CDR1 SGHDT and CDR2 YYEEEE come from the germline V gene. The germline V and J ends were trimmed by 2 bases and 4 bases, with 24 bases remaining between them. This CDR3 comprises 18 residues. CDR3 in amino acids: CASSFRFDGKHLIYGYTF. DNA for the CDR3: TGTGCCAGCAGCTTCAGGTTCGACGGAAAGCACCTAATCTATGGCTACACCTTC.

The V gene is TRBV6-1, the J gene TRBJ1-4; the D is unclear. CDR1 and CDR2 from the germline V gene are MNHNS and SASEGT. V was pared by 6 bases and J by 11 bases, with 10 bases between. CDR3 size: 11 residues. Here the CDR3 reads CASRTSVKLFF. CDR3 DNA sequence: TGTGCCAGCAGAACTTCGGTCAAACTGTTTTTT.

The chain is built from TRBV12-5 and TRBJ1-5; D is uncertain. The V gene's germline CDR1 is LGHNT and CDR2 FRNRAP. Trimming removed 1 base at V and 4 bases at J, with 8 bases between. The CDR3 is 14 residues long. The CDR3 sequence: CASGLGTENQPQHF. Here the CDR3 DNA reads TGTGCTAGTGGTTTGGGCACAGAAAATCAGCCCCAGCATTTT.

This clone has a single count. The chain carries TRBV4-1 and TRBJ2-2; D may be TRBD2 (6 bases). Germline CDR1 MGHRA, CDR2 YSYEKL. The V gene lost 1 base and the J gene lost 2 bases, with 11 bases spanning the gap. The CDR3 has 16 residues. The CDR3 bases are TGCGCCAGCAGCCAAGCGGGAGACAGCAACACCGGGGAGCTGTTTTTT. This gives the protein CASSQAGDSNTGELFF.

The rearrangement links TRBV27 to TRBJ2-7; TRBD2 might be the D (5 bases). The germline V gene encodes CDR1 MNHEY and CDR2 SMNVEV (reference sequence). Trimming shortened V by 5 bases and J by 7 bases, and 12 bases separated the two germline ends. The CDR3 totals 12 residues. The CDR3 region has the DNA TGTGCCAGCAGTGAGATCACGGGGGAGCAGTACTTC. It encodes CASSEITGEQYF.

The CDR3 DNA reads as TGTGCCAGTAGTCCCTCGGCAACGGGGGATTACGAGCAGTACTTC. Translated: CASSPSATGDYEQYF. V gene TRBV19 combines with J gene TRBJ2-7, with D perhaps TRBD2 (6 bases). V dropped 5 bases and J dropped 4 bases, with 18 bases sitting between them. This CDR3 spans 15 amino acids. In germline, CDR1 is LNHDA, CDR2 SQIVND (reference sequence). Based on the CDR3 plus reference TRBV19 and TRBJ2-7, the full variable domain is DGGITQSPKYLFRKEGQNVTLSCEQNLNHDAMYWYRQDPGQGLRLIYYSQIVNDFQKGDIAEGYSVSREKKESFPLTVTSAQKNPTAFYLCASSPSATGDYEQYFGPGTRLTVT.

The chain carries TRBV19 and TRBJ1-1; 10 nucleotides align to TRBD1. This CDR3 spans 17 amino acids. Losses at the gene ends were 3 bases for V and 0 bases for J; bases not matched to a gene: 7. Germline V CDR1 and CDR2: LNHDA, SQIVND (reference sequence). CDR3 residues: CASSMGGTGVVNTEAFF. For the CDR3, the DNA is TGTGCCAGTAGTATGGGCGGGACAGGGGTGGTGAACACTGAAGCTTTCTTT.

In DNA, the CDR3 is TGTGCCAGCAGCTTGGTGGGAAACGAGCAGTACTTC. Protein product: CASSLVGNEQYF. The J gene is TRBJ2-7, the V gene TRBV13; D gene unclear. From germline, CDR1 is PRHDT and CDR2 FYEKMQ (reference sequence). The V end was cut by 3 bases, the J end by 5 bases, with 8 bases between. There are 12 residues in the CDR3. Combining the CDR3 with reference TRBV13 and TRBJ2-7 gives the whole variable domain AAGVIQSPRHLIKEKRETATLKCYPIPRHDTVYWYQQGPGQDPQFLISFYEKMQSDKGSIPDRFSAQQFSDYHSELNMSSLELGDSALYFCASSLVGNEQYFGPGTRLTVT.

The chain uses TRBV27 and TRBJ2-7, with 11 positions matching TRBD1. After removal of 6 bases from V and 3 bases from J, the junction contained 10 bases not matched to a gene. Germline values: CDR1 MNHEY, CDR2 SMNVEV (reference sequence). The CDR3 extends over 16 amino acids. As DNA, the CDR3 is TGTGCCAGCAGACTAAGACCGGGACAGGGGGACTACGAGCAGTACTTC. Amino acids: CASRLRPGQGDYEQYF.

This clone was counted only a few times. V and J are TRBV27 and TRBJ1-1, with TRBD1 matching 7 bases. The CDR3 loop spans 14 amino acids. The J segment lost 4 bases and the V segment lost 5 bases, leaving 7 bases of the junction unmatched. Looked up from germline, CDR1 is MNHEY and CDR2 is SMNVEV (reference sequence). The chain's CDR3 is CASSGDRAGTEAFF. The CDR3 DNA sequence: TGTGCCAGCAGTGGTGACAGGGCAGGCACTGAAGCTTTCTTT.

V is TRBV27 and J is TRBJ2-6, with D unclear. V shed 5 bases and J shed 1 base, with 6 bases lying between them. The CDR3 has 14 residues. Per the germline V gene, CDR1 is MNHEY and CDR2 is SMNVEV (reference sequence). The CDR3, as DNA: TGTGCCAGCAGTGACGGGTCTGGGGCCAACGTCCTGACTTTC. Translated, it gives CASSDGSGANVLTF.